A single sample is the source of the 3 T cell receptor beta chains below, sequenced in a study of shared T cell receptors in the human thymus. The table came from immunoSEQ multiplex PCR; TCRdb's copy has only in-frame clones and leaves some out. The data contain under 450,000 clones, around 95% of them singletons. Specimen: thymocytes. The receptors stem from a human donor.

This chain links TRBV10-3 with TRBJ1-2; 7 positions agree with TRBD1. The germline gives CDR1 ENHRY, CDR2 SYGVKD. This CDR3 contains 13 residues. J gave up 3 bases and V 10 bases, and 8 bases lay outside the gene matches. The CDR3 loop is CATWTGGDYGYTF. The CDR3 bases are TGTGCCACCTGGACAGGAGGGGACTATGGCTACACCTTC.

This chain links TRBV27 with TRBJ2-1, with 8 nucleotides matching TRBD1. There are 19 residues in the CDR3. CDR1 and CDR2 (germline): MNHEY, SMNVEV (reference sequence). V dropped 0 bases and J dropped 3; count of bases not matched to a gene: 13. In DNA form, the CDR3 reads TGTGCCAGCAGTTTATCATCGTACGGCGAACAGGGGGTCTACAATGAGCAGTTCTTC. Protein product: CASSLSSYGEQGVYNEQFF.

V and J are TRBV19 and TRBJ2-1; 14 bases fit TRBD2. The CDR3 has 20 amino acids. The V gene end was trimmed by 5 bases and the J gene end by 2 bases; junction bases not matched to a gene: 14. Germline lookup yields CDR1 LNHDA and CDR2 SQIVND (reference sequence). The CDR3 DNA is TGTGCCAGTAGTGGTCATCCGGGACTAGCGGGGGTAAGGGCCTACAATGAGCAGTTCTTC. Its translation is CASSGHPGLAGVRAYNEQFF.